A selection of T cell receptor beta chains follows, all from one sample in a study of OX40 agonist ivuxolimab in advanced cancers. The table came from immunoSEQ multiplex PCR; TCRdb's copy has only in-frame clones and leaves some out. The data show 65,000 or so clones, with about 92% seen just once and around an eighth held by the top ten. The source was CD4+ or CD8+ T cells sorted from blood, collected in a trial of the OX40 agonist ivuxolimab. These receptors were collected from an adult with an advanced solid tumor such as melanoma, head and neck, liver or kidney cancer. Both conserved end residues are part of each CDR3. The D gene is left open where the match is weak. Expanded clones get a size class; other rows say once, few or many, or leave the size out.

j_call: TRBJ2-4
d_call: .
clone_size: .
v_call: TRBV6-4
cdr3_nt: TGTGCCAGCAGTCAGGACAGCCAGGGCATTCAGTACTTC
cdr3_aa: CASSQDSQGIQYF

j_call: TRBJ1-5
d_call: .
clone_size: .
v_call: TRBV7-9
cdr3_nt: TGTGCCAGCAGTCGCCTTGGGGAGAATCAGCCCCAGCATTTT
cdr3_aa: CASSRLGENQPQHF

j_call: TRBJ2-4
d_call: .
clone_size: .
v_call: TRBV19
cdr3_nt: TGTGCCAGTACGGGCGGCAAAAACATTCAGTACTTC
cdr3_aa: CASTGGKNIQYF

j_call: TRBJ1-1
d_call: .
clone_size: .
v_call: TRBV5-1
cdr3_nt: TGCGCCAGCAGCCGGGGCAGGGTAGCCATGAACACTGAAGCTTTCTTT
cdr3_aa: CASSRGRVAMNTEAFF

j_call: TRBJ1-1
d_call: .
clone_size: .
v_call: TRBV5-4
cdr3_nt: TGTGCCAGCGCTCCCCTTGGGACGGTGAACACTGAAGCTTTCTTT
cdr3_aa: CASAPLGTVNTEAFF

j_call: TRBJ2-5
d_call: .
clone_size: .
v_call: TRBV5-4
cdr3_nt: TGTGCCAGCAGCTTGGTAGGGGGGTTGCAAGAGACCCAGTACTTC
cdr3_aa: CASSLVGGLQETQYF

j_call: TRBJ2-5
d_call: TRBD1
clone_size: few
v_call: TRBV30
cdr3_nt: TGTGCCTGGAGCCTCCCACAGGGGCAAGAGACCCAGTACTTC
cdr3_aa: CAWSLPQGQETQYF

j_call: TRBJ2-3
d_call: TRBD2
clone_size: .
v_call: TRBV27
cdr3_nt: TGTGCCAGCAGTATATCTAGCGGGGACTTCACAGATACGCAGTATTTT
cdr3_aa: CASSISSGDFTDTQYF

j_call: TRBJ1-6
d_call: TRBD1
clone_size: .
v_call: TRBV6-1
cdr3_nt: TGTGCCAGCAGTGAAGCAGGGAGGGGGCGGTATAATTCACCCCTCCACTTT
cdr3_aa: CASSEAGRGRYNSPLHF

j_call: TRBJ1-4
d_call: .
clone_size: .
v_call: TRBV5-6
cdr3_nt: TGTGCCAGCAGCTTGGGAAGTTCCCCAACTAATGAAAAACTGTTTTTT
cdr3_aa: CASSLGSSPTNEKLFF

j_call: TRBJ2-5
d_call: TRBD1
clone_size: .
v_call: TRBV10-3
cdr3_nt: TGTGCCATCAAGCCGGGACAGGGGCCATCGGAAGAGACCCAGTACTTC
cdr3_aa: CAIKPGQGPSEETQYF

j_call: TRBJ2-5
d_call: .
clone_size: .
v_call: TRBV7-9
cdr3_nt: TGTGCCAGCAGCTCCTCGCCAGACAGGACCCAGTACTTC
cdr3_aa: CASSSSPDRTQYF

j_call: TRBJ2-1
d_call: TRBD2
clone_size: .
v_call: TRBV4-3
cdr3_nt: TGCGCCAGCAGCCAAGTAGCGGGAGGCGGGCACAATGAGCAGTTCTTC
cdr3_aa: CASSQVAGGGHNEQFF

j_call: TRBJ2-7
d_call: .
clone_size: .
v_call: TRBV4-1
cdr3_nt: TGCGCCAGCAGCCTTAACAGGGTCAACGAGCAGTACTTC
cdr3_aa: CASSLNRVNEQYF

j_call: TRBJ2-1
d_call: .
clone_size: .
v_call: TRBV7-6
cdr3_nt: TGTGCCAGCAGCTTAGAGAGCAGGGACCCCGAGAAGTTCTTC
cdr3_aa: CASSLESRDPEKFF

j_call: TRBJ1-1
d_call: TRBD1
clone_size: .
v_call: TRBV11-2
cdr3_nt: TGTGCCAGCAGCGGATGGGACAGGGAGAACACTGAAGCTTTCTTT
cdr3_aa: CASSGWDRENTEAFF

j_call: TRBJ2-1
d_call: .
clone_size: .
v_call: TRBV29-1
cdr3_nt: TGCAGCTCCAGCGGGTACGGCGCCAATGAGCAGTTCTTC
cdr3_aa: CSSSGYGANEQFF

j_call: TRBJ1-1
d_call: TRBD1
clone_size: .
v_call: TRBV19
cdr3_nt: TGTGCCAGTAGTTCCGACAGGGCTATTGGGAGCACTGAAGCTTTCTTT
cdr3_aa: CASSSDRAIGSTEAFF

j_call: TRBJ2-7
d_call: TRBD1
clone_size: .
v_call: TRBV6-5
cdr3_nt: TGTGCCAGCATGCCAGGGGGCACCGAGCAGTACTTC
cdr3_aa: CASMPGGTEQYF

j_call: TRBJ1-1
d_call: .
clone_size: .
v_call: TRBV5-5
cdr3_nt: TGTGCCAGCAGCTTGGCCCCAGGGTCGGAGGCTTTCTTT
cdr3_aa: CASSLAPGSEAFF

j_call: TRBJ1-2
d_call: .
clone_size: .
v_call: TRBV19
cdr3_nt: TGTGCCAGTAGTACCGGGGACACCCGGGAGGGCTACACCTTC
cdr3_aa: CASSTGDTREGYTF

j_call: TRBJ1-1
d_call: TRBD1
clone_size: .
v_call: TRBV29-1
cdr3_nt: TGCAGCGTTGAAGATCCCTTGGCAGGGGGCGGTCTTGGTTTCTTT
cdr3_aa: CSVEDPLAGGGLGFF

j_call: TRBJ2-3
d_call: .
clone_size: .
v_call: TRBV7-3
cdr3_nt: TGTGCCAGCAGCTTAAGATTGGGCACAGATACGCAGTATTTT
cdr3_aa: CASSLRLGTDTQYF

j_call: TRBJ1-1
d_call: .
clone_size: .
v_call: TRBV4-1
cdr3_nt: TGCGCCAGCAGCCAAGAAGGACGATTGGGGGGAGCTTTCTTT
cdr3_aa: CASSQEGRLGGAFF

j_call: TRBJ1-1
d_call: .
clone_size: .
v_call: TRBV10-2
cdr3_nt: TGCGCCAGCAGTGAGTCGATTAGGCGCGTGGGCACTGAAGCTTTCTTT
cdr3_aa: CASSESIRRVGTEAFF

j_call: TRBJ2-1
d_call: TRBD1
clone_size: .
v_call: TRBV29-1
cdr3_nt: TGCAGCGCAGGGACAGCGAATTACAATGAGCAGTTCTTC
cdr3_aa: CSAGTANYNEQFF

j_call: TRBJ1-2
d_call: TRBD1
clone_size: .
v_call: TRBV29-1
cdr3_nt: TGCAGCGGGGGACAGGCTAACTATGGCTACACCTTC
cdr3_aa: CSGGQANYGYTF

j_call: TRBJ2-3
d_call: .
clone_size: .
v_call: TRBV6-5
cdr3_nt: TGTGCCAGCAGTTACTCGCGAAGTTCAGATACGCAGTATTTT
cdr3_aa: CASSYSRSSDTQYF

j_call: TRBJ1-6
d_call: TRBD1
clone_size: few
v_call: TRBV27
cdr3_nt: TGTGCCAGCACCCCAACAGGGGGCTACGATTCACCCCTCCACTTT
cdr3_aa: CASTPTGGYDSPLHF

j_call: TRBJ1-2
d_call: .
clone_size: .
v_call: TRBV27
cdr3_nt: TGTGCCAGCAGTTTGCTTGATCGGGGGAATGGGGGCTACACCTTC
cdr3_aa: CASSLLDRGNGGYTF

j_call: TRBJ2-7
d_call: .
clone_size: .
v_call: TRBV11-2
cdr3_nt: TGTGCCAGCAGCTTCGCAGCAGGGAATCCGTACTACTACGAGCAGTACTTC
cdr3_aa: CASSFAAGNPYYYEQYF

j_call: TRBJ2-2
d_call: .
clone_size: .
v_call: TRBV29-1
cdr3_nt: TGCAGCGTTGTGGCAGGGGACACCGGGGAGCTGTTTTTT
cdr3_aa: CSVVAGDTGELFF

j_call: TRBJ1-2
d_call: .
clone_size: .
v_call: TRBV5-5
cdr3_nt: TGTGCCAGCAGCTTTGGAGGAACAGATTACTATGGCTACACCTTC
cdr3_aa: CASSFGGTDYYGYTF

j_call: TRBJ2-1
d_call: .
clone_size: .
v_call: TRBV2
cdr3_nt: TGTGCCAGCAGTGAAGGATGGGGAGATGACAATGAGCAGTTCTTC
cdr3_aa: CASSEGWGDDNEQFF

j_call: TRBJ2-1
d_call: .
clone_size: .
v_call: TRBV6-5
cdr3_nt: TGTGCCAGCAGGGAGGGACTGTTCTCCTACAATGAGCAGTTCTTC
cdr3_aa: CASREGLFSYNEQFF

j_call: TRBJ2-3
d_call: .
clone_size: .
v_call: TRBV12-5
cdr3_nt: TGTGCTAGTGGTACCCAGGGACACACCTACACAGATACGCAGTATTTT
cdr3_aa: CASGTQGHTYTDTQYF

j_call: TRBJ2-7
d_call: TRBD1
clone_size: .
v_call: TRBV19
cdr3_nt: TGTGCCAGTACTATCGGGACAGGGAGCTCCTACGAGCAGTACTTC
cdr3_aa: CASTIGTGSSYEQYF

j_call: TRBJ1-2
d_call: .
clone_size: .
v_call: TRBV5-4
cdr3_nt: TGTGCCAGCAGCTTGGGTTACAGGGCCTACACCTTC
cdr3_aa: CASSLGYRAYTF

j_call: TRBJ1-3
d_call: .
clone_size: .
v_call: TRBV5-5
cdr3_nt: TGTGCCAGCAGCTTGGCCGACTCTGGAAACACCATATATTTT
cdr3_aa: CASSLADSGNTIYF

j_call: TRBJ1-5
d_call: .
clone_size: .
v_call: TRBV7-6
cdr3_nt: TGTGCCAGCAGCTTAGAAGTGGGTCAGCCCCAGCATTTT
cdr3_aa: CASSLEVGQPQHF

j_call: TRBJ2-2
d_call: TRBD2
clone_size: .
v_call: TRBV6-5
cdr3_nt: TGTGCCAGCGGATTAGCGGGGCGGGTCACCGGGGAGCTGTTTTTT
cdr3_aa: CASGLAGRVTGELFF

j_call: TRBJ2-6
d_call: .
clone_size: .
v_call: TRBV27
cdr3_nt: TGTGCCAGCAGTTTAAGAACGTATTCTGGGGCCAACGTCCTGACTTTC
cdr3_aa: CASSLRTYSGANVLTF

j_call: TRBJ2-5
d_call: TRBD2
clone_size: .
v_call: TRBV2
cdr3_nt: TGTGCCAGCTTGAACCCGGTTAGCGGGGGGGCAGGGGAGACCCAGTACTTC
cdr3_aa: CASLNPVSGGAGETQYF

j_call: TRBJ2-3
d_call: TRBD2
clone_size: .
v_call: TRBV5-6
cdr3_nt: TGTGCCAGCAGCTTAGGCGCGGGGGTTCCAGATACGCAGTATTTT
cdr3_aa: CASSLGAGVPDTQYF

j_call: TRBJ2-5
d_call: TRBD1
clone_size: once
v_call: TRBV27
cdr3_nt: TGTGCCAGCAGTTTATTACAGGGGGAGACCCAGTACTTC
cdr3_aa: CASSLLQGETQYF

j_call: TRBJ2-3
d_call: .
clone_size: once
v_call: TRBV4-1
cdr3_nt: TGCGCCAGCAGCCAAGAGAGTGACTTTTCAGATACGCAGTATTTT
cdr3_aa: CASSQESDFSDTQYF